This T cell receptor (beta chain) was retrieved from a study of blood T cell repertoires in COVID-19. As for the study in general: Samples came from the United States, Italy and Spain, spanning acute and convalescent COVID-19. Sources were T cells, B-cell-depleted T cells, or PBMCs; the material itself was cDNA or gDNA.

Original processing notes: Estimation of nucleated cell counts relied on the amplification of reference gene primers. Data came from immunoSEQ multiplex PCR; TCRdb stores just in-frame clones and leaves some out. D and trimming were read from the DNA, whereas the V and J calls and clone size are those reported in that table. The sample has roughly 18,000 clones, approximately 90% seen once. The trim removed 4 bases at V and 5 bases at J, leaving 5 bases unmatched. This CDR3 has 15 amino acids. Germline CDR1 SGDLS, CDR2 YYNGEE. The J gene is TRBJ2-7, the V gene TRBV9; 14 nucleotides line up with TRBD2. The TCR comes from a man aged 35 to 55 with active COVID-19. The sequenced sample consisted of peripheral blood. The CDR3 region is CASSPGLAGANEQYF. The CDR3 DNA follows: TGTGCCAGCAGCCCGGGACTAGCGGGAGCCAACGAGCAGTACTTC.